This record concerns one T cell receptor (beta chain) sequence. Gene names are mouse gene names. Coverage ceases 4 residues before the CDR3 finishes, and the germline J gene fills in the end. A panel of CD4, CD8alpha, NKG2D, NKG2ACE and other markers served to sort pooled cutaneous lymph node cells. There are 17 residues in the CDR3. Germline CDR1 and CDR2: NNHNN and SYGAGS (reference sequence). These data come from a study of CD8+ T cells in alopecia areata. Sequencing relied on a cDNA template that was reverse transcribed from extracted RNA. The repertoire was sequenced with immunoSEQ multiplex PCR; TCRdb's copy has only in-frame clones and lacks some. This sample comprises some 5,500 clones, none seen once only.

Sequenced input: CD8+ T cells sorted from a lymph node. The receptor comes from a C3H/HeJ mouse with alopecia areata. The strain's MHC haplotype is H2-k. This chain connects TRBV13-2 to TRBJ2-5; TRBD2 agrees at 11 bases. Incomplete CDR3 DNA: TGTGCCAGCGGTGATGTTAACTGGGGGGGCGAGGAAGAC. This sequence encodes CASGDVNWGGEED. The whole CDR3 sequence reads CASGDVNWGGEEDTQYF.